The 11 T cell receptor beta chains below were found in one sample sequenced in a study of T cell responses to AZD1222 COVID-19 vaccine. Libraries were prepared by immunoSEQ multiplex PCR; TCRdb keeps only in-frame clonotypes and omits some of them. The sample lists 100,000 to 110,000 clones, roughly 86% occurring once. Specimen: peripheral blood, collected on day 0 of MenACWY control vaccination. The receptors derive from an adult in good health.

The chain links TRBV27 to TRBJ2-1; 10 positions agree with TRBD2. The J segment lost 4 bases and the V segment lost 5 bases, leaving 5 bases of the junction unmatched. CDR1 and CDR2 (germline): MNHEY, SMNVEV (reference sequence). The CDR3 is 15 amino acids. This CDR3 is CASSRGLAYYNEQFF. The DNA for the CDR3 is TGTGCCAGCAGTAGGGGACTAGCGTATTACAATGAGCAGTTCTTC.

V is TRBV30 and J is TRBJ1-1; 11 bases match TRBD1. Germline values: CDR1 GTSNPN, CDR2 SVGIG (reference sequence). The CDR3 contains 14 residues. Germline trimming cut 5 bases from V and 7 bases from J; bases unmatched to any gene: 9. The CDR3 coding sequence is TGTGCCTGGGCCCCCGGGACAGGGGGAGGTGAAGCTTTCTTT. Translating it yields CAWAPGTGGGEAFF.

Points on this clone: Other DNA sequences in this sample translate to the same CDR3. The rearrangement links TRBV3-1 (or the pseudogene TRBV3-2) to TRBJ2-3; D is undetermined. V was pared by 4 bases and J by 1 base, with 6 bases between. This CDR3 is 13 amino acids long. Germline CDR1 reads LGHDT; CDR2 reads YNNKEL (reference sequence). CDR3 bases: TGTGCCAGCAGCCGAGAGGGCACAGATACGCAGTATTTT. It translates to CASSREGTDTQYF.

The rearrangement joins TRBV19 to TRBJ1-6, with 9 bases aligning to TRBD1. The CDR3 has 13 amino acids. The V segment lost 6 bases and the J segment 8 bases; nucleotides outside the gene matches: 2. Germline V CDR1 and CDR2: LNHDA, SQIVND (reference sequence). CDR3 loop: CASSRDRDSPLHF. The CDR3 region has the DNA TGTGCCAGTAGCCGGGACAGGGATTCACCCCTCCACTTT.

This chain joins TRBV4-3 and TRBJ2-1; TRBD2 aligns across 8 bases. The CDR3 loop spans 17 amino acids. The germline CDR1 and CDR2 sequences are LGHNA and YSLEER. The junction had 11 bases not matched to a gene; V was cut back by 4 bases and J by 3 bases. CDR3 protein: CASSLGWGLDYYNEQFF. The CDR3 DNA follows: TGCGCCAGCAGCCTTGGTTGGGGACTAGATTACTACAATGAGCAGTTCTTC.

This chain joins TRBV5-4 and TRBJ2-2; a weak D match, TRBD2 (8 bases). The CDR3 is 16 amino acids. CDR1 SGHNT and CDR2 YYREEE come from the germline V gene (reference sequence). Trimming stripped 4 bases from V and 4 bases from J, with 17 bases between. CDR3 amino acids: CASSPTGGGGTGELFF. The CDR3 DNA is TGTGCCAGCAGCCCTACGGGAGGGGGCGGCACCGGGGAGCTGTTTTTT.

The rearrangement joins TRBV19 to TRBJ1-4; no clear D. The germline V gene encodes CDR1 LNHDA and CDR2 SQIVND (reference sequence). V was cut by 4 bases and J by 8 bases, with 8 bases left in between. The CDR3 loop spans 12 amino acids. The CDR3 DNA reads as TGTGCCAGTAGTACCCCGGGCGAAAAACTGTTTTTT. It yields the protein CASSTPGEKLFF.

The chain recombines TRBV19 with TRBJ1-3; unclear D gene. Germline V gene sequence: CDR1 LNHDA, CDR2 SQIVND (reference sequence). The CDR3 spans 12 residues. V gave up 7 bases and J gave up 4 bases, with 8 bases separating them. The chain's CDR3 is CASKPAGNTIYF. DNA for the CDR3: TGTGCCAGTAAACCGGCCGGAAACACCATATATTTT.

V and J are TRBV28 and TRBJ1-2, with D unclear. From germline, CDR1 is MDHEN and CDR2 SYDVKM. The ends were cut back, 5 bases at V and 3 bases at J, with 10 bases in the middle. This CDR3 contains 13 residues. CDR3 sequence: CASSPHIDYGYTF. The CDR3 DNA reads TGTGCCAGCAGTCCCCATATAGACTATGGCTACACCTTC.

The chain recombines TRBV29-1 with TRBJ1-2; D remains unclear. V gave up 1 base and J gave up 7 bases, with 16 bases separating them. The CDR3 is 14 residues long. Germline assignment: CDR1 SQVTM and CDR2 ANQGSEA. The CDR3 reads CSVEGLGRYGGYTF. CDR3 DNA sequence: TGCAGCGTTGAAGGGCTGGGCCGGTACGGTGGCTACACCTTC.

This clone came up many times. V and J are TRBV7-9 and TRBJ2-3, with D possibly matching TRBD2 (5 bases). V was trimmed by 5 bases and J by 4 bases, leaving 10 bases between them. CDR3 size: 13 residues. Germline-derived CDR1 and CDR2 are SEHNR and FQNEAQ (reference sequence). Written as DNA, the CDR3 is TGTGCCAGCAGCCCCCGAGGGCCAGATACGCAGTATTTT. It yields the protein CASSPRGPDTQYF.